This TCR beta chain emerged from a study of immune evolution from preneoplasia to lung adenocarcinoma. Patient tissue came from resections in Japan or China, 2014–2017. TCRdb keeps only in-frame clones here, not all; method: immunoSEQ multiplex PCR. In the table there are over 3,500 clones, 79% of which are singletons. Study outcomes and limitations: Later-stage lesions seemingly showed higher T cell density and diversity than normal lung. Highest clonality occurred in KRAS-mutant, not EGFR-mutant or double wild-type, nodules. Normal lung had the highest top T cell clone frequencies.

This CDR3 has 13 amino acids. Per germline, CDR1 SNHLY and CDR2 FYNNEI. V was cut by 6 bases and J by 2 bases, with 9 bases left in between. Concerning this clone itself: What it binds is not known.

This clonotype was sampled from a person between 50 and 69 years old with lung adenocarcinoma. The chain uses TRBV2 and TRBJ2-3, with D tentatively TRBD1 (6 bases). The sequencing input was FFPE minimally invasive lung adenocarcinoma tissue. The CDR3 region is CASRDRFTDTQYF. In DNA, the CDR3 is TGTGCCAGCAGGGACAGATTCACAGATACGCAGTATTTT.